The clone carrying this TCR beta chain was recorded many times. The CDR3 runs 14 residues. V lost 6 bases to trimming and J lost 1 base, with 16 bases between them. CDR1 DFQATT and CDR2 SNEGSKA come from the germline V gene (reference sequence). The library targeted TCRbeta and was prepared with unique molecular identifiers. TCRdb re-called the PCR reads with MiXCR, one entry per CDR3 protein. The sample includes 40,000 to 55,000 distinct CDR3 sequences, 5% to 6.5% of them seen just once. The source of the sample is a study of T-cell reconstitution after alpha-beta-depleted transplantation in children.

The material was PBMCs, mostly from graft donor cells, obtained 60 days after TCRalphabeta/CD19-depleted stem cell transplant. The chain carries TRBV20-1 and TRBJ2-7; unclear D gene. The clonotype comes from a female patient between 2 and 15 years old who had a stem cell transplant for aplastic anemia, so the T cells may come from the graft donor. The CDR3 loop is CSAPLSGFSYEQYF. CDR3 nucleotides: TGCAGTGCGCCCCTTTCCGGGTTTTCCTACGAGCAGTACTTC.